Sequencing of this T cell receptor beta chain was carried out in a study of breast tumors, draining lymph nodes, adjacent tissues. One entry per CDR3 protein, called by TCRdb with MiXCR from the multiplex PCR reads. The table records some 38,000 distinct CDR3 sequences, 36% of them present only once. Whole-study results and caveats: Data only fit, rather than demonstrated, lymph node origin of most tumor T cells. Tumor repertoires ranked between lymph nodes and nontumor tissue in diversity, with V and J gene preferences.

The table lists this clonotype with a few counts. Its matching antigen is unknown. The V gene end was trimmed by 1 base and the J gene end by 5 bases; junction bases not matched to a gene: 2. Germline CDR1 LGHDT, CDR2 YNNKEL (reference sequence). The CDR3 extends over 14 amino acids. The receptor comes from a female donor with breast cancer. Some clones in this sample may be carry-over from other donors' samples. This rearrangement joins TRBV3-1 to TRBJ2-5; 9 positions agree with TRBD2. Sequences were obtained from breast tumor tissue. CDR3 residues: CASSQGGRAETQYF. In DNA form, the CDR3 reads TGTGCCAGCAGCCAAGGCGGGAGGGCGGAGACCCAGTACTTC.